This TCR beta chain appears in the sequencing data of a study of blood T cells in healthy people across ages (dated by TCRdb to 2013 to 2016). Looking at the study overall: Template switching captured roughly one uniquely barcoded TCR beta cDNA molecule per two T cells in model experiments. The study measured age-related changes in TCR beta repertoire diversity using deep sequencing normalized with unique cDNA molecular identifiers. Donors were grouped into four age groups: young (average approximately 16 years), middle-aged (roughly 37), aged (about 60) and long-lived (approximately 75). To avoid experimental bias, donors of different ages were randomly spread across the sequencing lanes. Two additional independent replicas of 1 million unique cDNA reads from the same blood draw were analyzed for two donors (one aged 18 to 30 and one aged 80 or older).

Receptor libraries were prepared by 5' RACE. The run used an Illumina HiSeq 2500. A second PCR of about 7 to 12 cycles was performed with a sample-barcoded 5' primer and a J-beta primer mix. A unique molecular identifier was introduced onto each TCR beta cDNA molecule by a template-switch 5' adaptor carrying 12 random nucleotides. At least 3 million CDR3-containing paired-end reads were obtained from each sample. All of the RNA was converted into first-strand cDNA using the Mint cDNA synthesis kit, with a TRBC-specific oligonucleotide serving as the primer. After uracil-DNA glycosylase treatment, a first 18-cycle PCR used universal primers M1SS and BC2_uni_R on all cDNA. Per the authors' processing: Each sample was normalized by randomly selecting 1 million high-quality reads, each carrying a distinct molecular identifier. Instead of being binned into consensus sequences, reads that shared molecular identifiers were thrown out. MiTCR, with a Q25 quality threshold and the strictest error-elimination algorithm, was used for CDR3 identification, clonotype clustering and error correction. A nonparametric unseen species model with Euler transformation was used to estimate lower-bound total TCR beta diversity. Using fastp at Q25 and MiXCR, TCRdb reprocessed the public reads and kept productive beta chains. Merged by CDR3 protein, the rows form single entries marked with the most common genes and DNA. For this entry, the V and J calls and clone size follow TCRdb and not the study's own pipeline. The sample table contains about 1.8 million distinct CDR3 sequences; only one count was recorded for 49% of them. The ten biggest clones cover 2.1% of the sample.

For this clonotype: It has no known antigen specificity. No base-level quality is on record; no much larger clone is a single base apart.

Systemically healthy Caucasian individuals from Russia, around 38 in total and aged about 6 to 100 years, were included as donors. About 9.1 milliliters of peripheral blood were collected from each donor into EDTA-treated Vacutainer tubes. Ficoll-Paque density-gradient centrifugation was used to isolate PBMCs, with at least 6.5 million per sample. Trizol reagent was used to extract total RNA from PBMCs, with at least 5.5 micrograms per sample. Naive CD45RAhigh/CD27high T cell percentages were measured by flow cytometry on a PBMC aliquot from every donor. The investigation overall reported the following: The percentage of naive T cells measured by flow cytometry correlated strongly with observed TCR beta diversity. Conclusive comparison of naive and antigen-experienced compartments was prevented by the profiling of bulk unsorted PBMCs. Compared with the aged group, the long-lived group had more naive CD4+ T cells, fewer expanded clones and increased TCR diversity, a pattern suggesting age selection. Estimates of total diversity from one million sequenced T cells were regarded as lower bounds and underestimates. Observed TCR beta diversity per million T cells fell roughly linearly with age, and a significant reduction was already apparent by age around 36. Because donor CMV infection status was unknown, age-related changes in expanded clonotypes were potentially confounded.

The CDR3 sequence holds 18 residues, the cysteine and phenylalanine included. Only CDR3 DNA is held: 54 bases, read in frame from base 1. CDR1 and CDR2 are read off the germline V gene as MGHDK and SYGVNS. V is cut by 4 bases and J by 0 bases, and the space between the germline ends is 20 bases. Sequenced sample: blood. The rearranged segments are TRBV25-1 and TRBJ2-3; the D element could tentatively be TRBD1 or TRBD2, as 5 bases agree for each. The TCR sequence derives from a woman aged 40 to 50 in good health. The nucleotide sequence is TGTGCCAGCAGTGTCCCTTTAGGGGCCGCGGGCAGCACAGATACGCAGTATTTT. The translation is CASSVPLGAAGSTDTQYF.